The source of this T cell receptor (beta chain) is a study of blood T cell repertoires in COVID-19. This table comes from immunoSEQ multiplex PCR, and its TCRdb copy is limited to in-frame clones, with some not included. Of 75,000 to 90,000 clones listed, 90% are singletons. Trimming took 0 bases from V and 5 from J, leaving 11 bases between them. Germline values: CDR1 SGHRS, CDR2 YFSETQ. The CDR3 sequence is 14 residues long. Sample: peripheral blood. The chain has TRBV5-1 and TRBJ2-5; D call uncertain. The clonotype originates from a woman in her 50s in a cohort sampled during active COVID-19. In nucleotides, the CDR3 is TGCGCCAGCAGCTTGGGACGGAGTTCGGAGACCCAGTACTTC. It is translated as CASSLGRSSETQYF.